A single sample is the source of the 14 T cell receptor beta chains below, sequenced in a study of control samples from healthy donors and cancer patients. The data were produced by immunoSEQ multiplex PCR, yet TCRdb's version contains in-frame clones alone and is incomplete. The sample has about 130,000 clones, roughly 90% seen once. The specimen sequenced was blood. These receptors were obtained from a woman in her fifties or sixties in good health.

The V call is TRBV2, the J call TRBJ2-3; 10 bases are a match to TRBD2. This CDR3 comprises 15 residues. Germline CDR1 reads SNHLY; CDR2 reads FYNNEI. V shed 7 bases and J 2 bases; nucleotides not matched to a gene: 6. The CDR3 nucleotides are TGTGCCAGCACCCGGCTAGCGGGAGTCACAGATACGCAGTATTTT. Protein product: CASTRLAGVTDTQYF.

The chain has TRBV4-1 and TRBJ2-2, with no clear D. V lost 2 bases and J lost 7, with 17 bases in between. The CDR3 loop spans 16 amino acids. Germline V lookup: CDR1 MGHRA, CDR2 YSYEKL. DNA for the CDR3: TGCGCCAGCAGCCAACAAGATGCGGTGGGCGTCGGGGAGCTGTTTTTT. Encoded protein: CASSQQDAVGVGELFF.

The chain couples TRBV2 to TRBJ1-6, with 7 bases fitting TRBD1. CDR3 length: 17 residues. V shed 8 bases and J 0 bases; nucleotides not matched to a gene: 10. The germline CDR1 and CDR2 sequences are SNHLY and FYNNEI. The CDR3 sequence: CASLSRQGFSYNSPLHF. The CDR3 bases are TGTGCCAGCCTTTCACGACAGGGTTTCTCCTATAATTCACCCCTCCACTTT.

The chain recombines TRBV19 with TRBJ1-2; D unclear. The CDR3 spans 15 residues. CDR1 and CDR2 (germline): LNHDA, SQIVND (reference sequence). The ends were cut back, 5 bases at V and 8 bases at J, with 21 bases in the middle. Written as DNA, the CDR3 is TGTGCCAGTAGTGGAACGAATATAATCGTACGGGGCTACACCTTC. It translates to CASSGTNIIVRGYTF.

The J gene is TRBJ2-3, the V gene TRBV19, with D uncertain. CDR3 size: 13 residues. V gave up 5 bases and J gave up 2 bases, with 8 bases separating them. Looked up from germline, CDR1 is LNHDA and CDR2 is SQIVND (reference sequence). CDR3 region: CASSARATDTQYF. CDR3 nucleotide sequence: TGTGCCAGTAGTGCCCGGGCCACAGATACGCAGTATTTT.

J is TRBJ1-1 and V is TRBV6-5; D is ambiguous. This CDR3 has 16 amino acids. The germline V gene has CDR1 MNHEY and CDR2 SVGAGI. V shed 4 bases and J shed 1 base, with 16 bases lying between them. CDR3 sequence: CASSSGVAGQNTEAFF. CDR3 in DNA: TGTGCCAGCAGTTCTGGGGTGGCAGGCCAGAACACTGAAGCTTTCTTT.

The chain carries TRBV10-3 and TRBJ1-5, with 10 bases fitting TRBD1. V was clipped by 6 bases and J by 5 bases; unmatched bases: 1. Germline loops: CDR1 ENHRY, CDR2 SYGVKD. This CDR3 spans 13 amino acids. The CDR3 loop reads CAISGTGDQPQHF. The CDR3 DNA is TGTGCCATCAGCGGGACAGGGGATCAGCCCCAGCATTTT.

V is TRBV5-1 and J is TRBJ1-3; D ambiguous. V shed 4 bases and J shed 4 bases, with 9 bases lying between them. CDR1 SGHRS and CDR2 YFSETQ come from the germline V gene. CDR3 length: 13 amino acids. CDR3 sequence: CASSLFQGNTIYF. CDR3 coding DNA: TGCGCCAGCAGCCTTTTCCAGGGAAACACCATATATTTT.

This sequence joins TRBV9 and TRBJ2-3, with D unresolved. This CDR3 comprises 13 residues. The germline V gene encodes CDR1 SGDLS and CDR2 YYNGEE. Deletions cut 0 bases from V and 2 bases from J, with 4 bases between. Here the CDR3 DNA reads TGTGCCAGCAGCGTAGACCTCACAGATACGCAGTATTTT. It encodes CASSVDLTDTQYF.

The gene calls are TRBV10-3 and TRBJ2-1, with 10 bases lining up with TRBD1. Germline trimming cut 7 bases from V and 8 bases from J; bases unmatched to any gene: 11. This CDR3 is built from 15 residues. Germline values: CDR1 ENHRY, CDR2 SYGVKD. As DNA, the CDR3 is TGTGCCATCAATAACCGGGACAGGGGTGTCGATGAGCAGTTCTTC. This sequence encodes CAINNRDRGVDEQFF.

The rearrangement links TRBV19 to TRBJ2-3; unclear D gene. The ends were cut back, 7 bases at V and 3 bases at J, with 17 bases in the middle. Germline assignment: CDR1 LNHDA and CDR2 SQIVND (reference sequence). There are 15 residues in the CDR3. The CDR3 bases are TGTGCCAGTAACGTTAAGGGTGGGGTGACAGATACGCAGTATTTT. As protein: CASNVKGGVTDTQYF.

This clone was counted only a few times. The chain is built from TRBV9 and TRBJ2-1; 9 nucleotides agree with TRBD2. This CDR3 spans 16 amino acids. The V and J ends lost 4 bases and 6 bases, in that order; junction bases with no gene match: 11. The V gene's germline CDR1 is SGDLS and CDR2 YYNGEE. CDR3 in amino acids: CASSPPGGTSRNEQFF. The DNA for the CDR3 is TGTGCCAGCAGCCCTCCCGGGGGGACTAGCCGCAATGAGCAGTTCTTC.

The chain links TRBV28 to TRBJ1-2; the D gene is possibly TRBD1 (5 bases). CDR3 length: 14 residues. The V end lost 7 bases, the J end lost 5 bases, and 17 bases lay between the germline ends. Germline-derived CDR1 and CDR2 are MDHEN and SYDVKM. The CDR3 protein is CASTPTGVWYGYTF. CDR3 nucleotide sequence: TGTGCCAGCACGCCGACGGGGGTATGGTATGGCTACACCTTC.

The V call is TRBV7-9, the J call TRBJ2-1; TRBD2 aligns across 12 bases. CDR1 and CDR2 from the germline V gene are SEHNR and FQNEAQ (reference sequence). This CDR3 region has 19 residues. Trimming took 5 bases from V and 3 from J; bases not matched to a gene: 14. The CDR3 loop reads CASSPRPRLAGVNYNEQFF. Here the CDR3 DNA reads TGTGCCAGCAGCCCCCGACCCAGACTAGCGGGAGTAAACTACAATGAGCAGTTCTTC.